This T cell receptor (beta chain) was profiled in a study of cytomegalovirus exposure and HLA in healthy donors. A multiplex PCR was run with 60 Vbeta primers and 13 Jbeta primers. Using immunoSEQ multiplex PCR, the repertoire was profiled, and TCRdb retains in-frame clones only, with some absent. The repertoire includes some 270,000 clones, about 93% of them detected once, and about 1.8% sits in the top ten. This clone is a singleton in its sample. The CDR3 is made up of 17 amino acids. The V gene end was trimmed by 6 bases and the J gene end by 3 bases; junction bases not matched to a gene: 13. Germline CDR1 is LNHDA and CDR2 is SQIVND (reference sequence).

This chain uses TRBV19 with TRBJ2-5, with TRBD2 matching 10 bases. The TCR originated in a girl aged 2-10 years in good health and CMV-seronegative. Specimen: PBMCs. The CDR3 nucleotides are TGTGCCAGTAGCCGTCTTAGGACTAGCGGAGATAAAGAGACCCAGTACTTC. This codes for CASSRLRTSGDKETQYF.